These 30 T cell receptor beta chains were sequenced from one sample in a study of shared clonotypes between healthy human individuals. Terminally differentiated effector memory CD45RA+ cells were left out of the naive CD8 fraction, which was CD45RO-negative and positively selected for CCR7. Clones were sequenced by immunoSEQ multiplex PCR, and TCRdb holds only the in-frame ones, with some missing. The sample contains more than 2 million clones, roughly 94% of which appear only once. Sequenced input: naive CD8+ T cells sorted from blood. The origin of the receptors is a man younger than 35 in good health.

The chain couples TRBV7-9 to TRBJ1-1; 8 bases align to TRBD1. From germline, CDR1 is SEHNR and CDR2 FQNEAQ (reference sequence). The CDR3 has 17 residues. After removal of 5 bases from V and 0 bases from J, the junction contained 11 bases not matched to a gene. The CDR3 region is CASSPPRGTGLNTEAFF. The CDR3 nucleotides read TGTGCCAGCAGCCCTCCAAGGGGGACAGGCCTGAACACTGAAGCTTTCTTT. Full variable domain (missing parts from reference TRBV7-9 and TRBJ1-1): DTGVSQNPRHKITKRGQNVTFRCDPISEHNRLYWYRQTLGQGPEFLTYFQNEAQLEKSRLLSDRFSAERPKGSFSTLEIQRTEQGDSAMYLCASSPPRGTGLNTEAFFGQGTRLTVV.

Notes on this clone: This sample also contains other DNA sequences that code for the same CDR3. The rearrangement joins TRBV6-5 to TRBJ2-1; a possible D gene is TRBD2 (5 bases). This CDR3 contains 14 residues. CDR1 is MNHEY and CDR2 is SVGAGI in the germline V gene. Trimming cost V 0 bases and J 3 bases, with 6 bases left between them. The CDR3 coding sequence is TGTGCCAGCAGTTACTCCGAGGGCTACAATGAGCAGTTCTTC. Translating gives CASSYSEGYNEQFF.

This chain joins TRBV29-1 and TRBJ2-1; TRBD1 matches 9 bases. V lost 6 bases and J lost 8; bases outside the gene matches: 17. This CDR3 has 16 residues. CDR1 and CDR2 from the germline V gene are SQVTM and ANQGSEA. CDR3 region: CSVSFTRGTGRDEQFF. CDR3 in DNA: TGCAGCGTCAGTTTCACCCGGGGGACAGGGCGGGATGAGCAGTTCTTC.

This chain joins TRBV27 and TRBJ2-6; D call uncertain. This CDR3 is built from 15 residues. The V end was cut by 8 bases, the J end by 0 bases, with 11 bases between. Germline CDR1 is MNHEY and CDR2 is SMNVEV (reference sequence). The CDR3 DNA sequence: TGTGCCAGCGCTTGGGATAACTCTGGGGCCAACGTCCTGACTTTC. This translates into CASAWDNSGANVLTF.

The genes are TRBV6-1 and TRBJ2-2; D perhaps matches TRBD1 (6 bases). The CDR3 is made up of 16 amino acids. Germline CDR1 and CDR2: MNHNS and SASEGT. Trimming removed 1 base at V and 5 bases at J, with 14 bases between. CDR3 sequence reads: CASSEGTGLRTGELFF. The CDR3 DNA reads TGTGCCAGCAGTGAAGGAACAGGGTTAAGGACCGGGGAGCTGTTTTTT.

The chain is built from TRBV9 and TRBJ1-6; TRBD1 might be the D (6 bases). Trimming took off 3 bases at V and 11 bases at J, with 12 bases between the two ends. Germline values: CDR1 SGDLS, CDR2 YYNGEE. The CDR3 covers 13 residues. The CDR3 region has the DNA TGTGCCAGCAGCGCAATACAGGGAGCACCCCTCCACTTT. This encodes CASSAIQGAPLHF. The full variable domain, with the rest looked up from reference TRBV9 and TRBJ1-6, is DSGVTQTPKHLITATGQRVTLRCSPRSGDLSVYWYQQSLDQGLQFLIQYYNGEERAKGNILERFSAQQFPDLHSELNLSSLELGDSALYFCASSAIQGAPLHFGNGTRLTVT.

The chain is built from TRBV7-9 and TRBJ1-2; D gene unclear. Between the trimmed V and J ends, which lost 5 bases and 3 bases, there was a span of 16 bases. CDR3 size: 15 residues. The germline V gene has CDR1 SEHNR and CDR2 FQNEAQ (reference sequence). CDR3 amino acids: CASSRNQVADYGYTF. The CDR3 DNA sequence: TGTGCCAGCAGCAGGAACCAGGTCGCGGACTATGGCTACACCTTC. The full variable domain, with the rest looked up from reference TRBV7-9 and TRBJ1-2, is DTGVSQNPRHKITKRGQNVTFRCDPISEHNRLYWYRQTLGQGPEFLTYFQNEAQLEKSRLLSDRFSAERPKGSFSTLEIQRTEQGDSAMYLCASSRNQVADYGYTFGSGTRLTVV.

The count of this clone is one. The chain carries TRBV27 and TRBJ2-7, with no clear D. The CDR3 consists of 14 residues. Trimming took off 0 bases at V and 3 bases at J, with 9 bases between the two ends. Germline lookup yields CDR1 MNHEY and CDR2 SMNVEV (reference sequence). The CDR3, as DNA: TGTGCCAGCAGTTTATCCGTCCTACACTACGAGCAGTACTTC. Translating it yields CASSLSVLHYEQYF.

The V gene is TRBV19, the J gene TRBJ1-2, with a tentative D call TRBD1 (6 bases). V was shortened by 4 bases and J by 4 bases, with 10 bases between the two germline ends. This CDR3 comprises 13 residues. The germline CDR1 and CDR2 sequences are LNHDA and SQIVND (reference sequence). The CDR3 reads CASSRGAIYGYTF. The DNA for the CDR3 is TGTGCCAGTAGTAGGGGGGCGATCTATGGCTACACCTTC.

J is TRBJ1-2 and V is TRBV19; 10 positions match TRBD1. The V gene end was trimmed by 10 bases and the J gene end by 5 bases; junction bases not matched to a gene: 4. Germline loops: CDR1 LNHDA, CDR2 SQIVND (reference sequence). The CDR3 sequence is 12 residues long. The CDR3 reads CATGQGYYGYTF. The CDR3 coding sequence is TGTGCCACGGGACAGGGGTATTATGGCTACACCTTC.

CDR3 coding DNA: TGTGCCAGCAGCTTTCGCTCGGGGGCCGGAACTGAAGCTTTCTTT. Protein: CASSFRSGAGTEAFF. This sequence joins TRBV7-8 and TRBJ1-1; a possible D gene is TRBD1 (6 bases). CDR3 length equals 15 residues. The ends were cut back, 3 bases at V and 5 bases at J, with 16 bases in the middle. CDR1 is SGHVS and CDR2 is FQNEAQ in the germline V gene.

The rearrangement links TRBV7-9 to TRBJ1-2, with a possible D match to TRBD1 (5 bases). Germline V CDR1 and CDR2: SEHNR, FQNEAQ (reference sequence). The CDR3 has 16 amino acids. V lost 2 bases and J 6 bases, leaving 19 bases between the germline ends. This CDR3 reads CASSLSLGQGEDGYTF. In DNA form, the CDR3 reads TGTGCCAGCAGCTTATCGCTGGGGCAGGGTGAAGATGGCTACACCTTC.

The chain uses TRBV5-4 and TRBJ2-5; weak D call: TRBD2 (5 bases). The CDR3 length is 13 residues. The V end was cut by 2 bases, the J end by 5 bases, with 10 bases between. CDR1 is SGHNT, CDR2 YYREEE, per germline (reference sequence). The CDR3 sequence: CASSFMGAETQYF. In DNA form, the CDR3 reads TGTGCCAGCAGCTTTATGGGAGCTGAGACCCAGTACTTC.

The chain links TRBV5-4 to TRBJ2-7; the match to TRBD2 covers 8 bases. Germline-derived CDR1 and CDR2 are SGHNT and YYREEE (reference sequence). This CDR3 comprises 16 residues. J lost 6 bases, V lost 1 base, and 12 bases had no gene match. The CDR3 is CASSLFSIAGKGEQYF. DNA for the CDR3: TGTGCCAGCAGCTTGTTCTCGATAGCGGGAAAGGGCGAGCAGTACTTC.

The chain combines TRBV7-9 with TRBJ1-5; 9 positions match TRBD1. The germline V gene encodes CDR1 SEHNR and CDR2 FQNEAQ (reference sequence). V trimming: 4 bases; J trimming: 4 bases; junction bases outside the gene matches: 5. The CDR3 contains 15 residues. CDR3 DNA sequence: TGTGCCAGCAGCTATACCGGGACAGGGAATCAGCCCCAGCATTTT. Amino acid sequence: CASSYTGTGNQPQHF.

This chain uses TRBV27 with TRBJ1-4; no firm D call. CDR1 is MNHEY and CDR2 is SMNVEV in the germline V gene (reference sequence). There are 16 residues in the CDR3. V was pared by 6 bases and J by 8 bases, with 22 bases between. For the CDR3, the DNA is TGTGCCAGCAGCGACGGAGGCGGCAGACCCCGCGAAAAACTGTTTTTT. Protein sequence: CASSDGGGRPREKLFF.

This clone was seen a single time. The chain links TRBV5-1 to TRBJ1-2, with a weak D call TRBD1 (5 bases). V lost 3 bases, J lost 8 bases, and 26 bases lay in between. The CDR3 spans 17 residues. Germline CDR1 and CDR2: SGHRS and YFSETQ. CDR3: CASSWETPGPTSGGYTF. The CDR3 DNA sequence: TGCGCCAGCAGCTGGGAAACTCCGGGACCCACCTCAGGGGGCTACACCTTC.

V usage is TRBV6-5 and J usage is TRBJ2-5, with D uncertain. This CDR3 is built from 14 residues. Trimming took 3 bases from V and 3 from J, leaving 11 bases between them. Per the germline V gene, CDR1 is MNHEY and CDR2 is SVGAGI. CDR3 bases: TGTGCCAGCAGTTATCGAGGCAACGAAGAGACCCAGTACTTC. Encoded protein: CASSYRGNEETQYF.

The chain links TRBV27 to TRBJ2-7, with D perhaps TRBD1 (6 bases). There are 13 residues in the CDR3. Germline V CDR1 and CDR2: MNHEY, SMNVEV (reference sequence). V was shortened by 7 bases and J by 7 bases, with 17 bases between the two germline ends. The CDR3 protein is CASKGTSWGEQYF. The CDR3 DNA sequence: TGTGCCAGCAAAGGGACATCCTGGGGAGAGCAGTACTTC.

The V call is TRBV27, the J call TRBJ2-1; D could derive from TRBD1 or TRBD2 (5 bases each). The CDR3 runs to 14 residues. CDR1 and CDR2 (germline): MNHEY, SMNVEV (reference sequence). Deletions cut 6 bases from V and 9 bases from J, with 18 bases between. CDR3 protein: CASSLSMGVSEQFF. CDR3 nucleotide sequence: TGTGCCAGCAGCCTCTCCATGGGGGTCAGTGAGCAGTTCTTC.

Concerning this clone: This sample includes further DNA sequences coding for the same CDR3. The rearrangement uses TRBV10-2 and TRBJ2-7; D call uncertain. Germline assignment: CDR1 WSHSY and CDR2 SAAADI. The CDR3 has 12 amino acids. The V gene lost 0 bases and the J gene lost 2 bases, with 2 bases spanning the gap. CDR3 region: CASSESAYEQYF. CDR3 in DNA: TGCGCCAGCAGTGAGTCCGCCTACGAGCAGTACTTC.

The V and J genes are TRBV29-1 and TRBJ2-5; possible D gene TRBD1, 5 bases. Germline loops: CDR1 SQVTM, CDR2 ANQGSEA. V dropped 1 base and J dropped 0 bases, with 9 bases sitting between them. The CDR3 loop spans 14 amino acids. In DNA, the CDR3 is TGCAGCGTTGAAGGAGGACACCACCAAGAGACCCAGTACTTC. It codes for CSVEGGHHQETQYF.

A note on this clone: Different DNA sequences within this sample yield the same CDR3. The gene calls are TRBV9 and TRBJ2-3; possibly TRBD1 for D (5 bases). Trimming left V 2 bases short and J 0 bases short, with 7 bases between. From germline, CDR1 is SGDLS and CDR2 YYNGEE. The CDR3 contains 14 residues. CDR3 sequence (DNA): TGTGCCAGCAGCGTTGGGGCTAGCACAGATACGCAGTATTTT. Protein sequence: CASSVGASTDTQYF. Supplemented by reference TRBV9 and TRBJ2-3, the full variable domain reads DSGVTQTPKHLITATGQRVTLRCSPRSGDLSVYWYQQSLDQGLQFLIQYYNGEERAKGNILERFSAQQFPDLHSELNLSSLELGDSALYFCASSVGASTDTQYFGPGTRLTVL.

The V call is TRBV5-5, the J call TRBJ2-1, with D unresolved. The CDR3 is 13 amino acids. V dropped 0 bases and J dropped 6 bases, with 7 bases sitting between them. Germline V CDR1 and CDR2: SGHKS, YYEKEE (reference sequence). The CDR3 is CASSLDIPNEQFF. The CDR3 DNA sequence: TGTGCCAGCAGCTTGGACATCCCCAATGAGCAGTTCTTC.

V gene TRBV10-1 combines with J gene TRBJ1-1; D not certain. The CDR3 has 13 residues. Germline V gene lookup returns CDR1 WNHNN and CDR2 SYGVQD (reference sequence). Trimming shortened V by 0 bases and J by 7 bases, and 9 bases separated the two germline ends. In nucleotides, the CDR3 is TGCGCCAGCAGTGAGTCGTTCGATAGTGAAGCTTTCTTT. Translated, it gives CASSESFDSEAFF.

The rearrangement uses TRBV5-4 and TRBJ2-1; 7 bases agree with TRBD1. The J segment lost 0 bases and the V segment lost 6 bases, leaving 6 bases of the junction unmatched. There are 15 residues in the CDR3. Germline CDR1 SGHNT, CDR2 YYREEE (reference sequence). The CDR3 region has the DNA TGTGCCAGCAACCTACAGGGGAGCTCCTACAATGAGCAGTTCTTC. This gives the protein CASNLQGSSYNEQFF.

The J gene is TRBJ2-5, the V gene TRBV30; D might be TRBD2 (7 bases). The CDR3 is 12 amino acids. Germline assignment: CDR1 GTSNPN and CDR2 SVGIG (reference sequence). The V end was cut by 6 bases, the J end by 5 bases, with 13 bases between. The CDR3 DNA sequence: TGTGCCTGCCGGGGGGCGGGGGAGACCCAGTACTTC. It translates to CACRGAGETQYF.

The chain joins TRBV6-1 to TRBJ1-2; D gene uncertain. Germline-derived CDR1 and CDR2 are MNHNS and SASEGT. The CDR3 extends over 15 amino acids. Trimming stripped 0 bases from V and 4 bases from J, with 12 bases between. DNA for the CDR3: TGTGCCAGCAGTGAAGCGGCTAGGACTGGCTATGGCTACACCTTC. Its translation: CASSEAARTGYGYTF.

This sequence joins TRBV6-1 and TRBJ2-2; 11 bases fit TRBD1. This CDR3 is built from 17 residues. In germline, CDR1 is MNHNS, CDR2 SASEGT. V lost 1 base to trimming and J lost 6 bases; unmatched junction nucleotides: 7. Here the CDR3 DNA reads TGTGCCAGCAGTGAAGAACCGGGACAGGGGGTCCCCGGGGAGCTGTTTTTT. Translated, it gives CASSEEPGQGVPGELFF.

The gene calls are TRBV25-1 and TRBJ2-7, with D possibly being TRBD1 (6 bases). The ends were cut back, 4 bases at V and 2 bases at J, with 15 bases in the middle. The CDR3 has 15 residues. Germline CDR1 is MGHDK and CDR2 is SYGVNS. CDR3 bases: TGTGCCAGCAGTGGATTCGGGACAAGTGCCTACGAGCAGTACTTC. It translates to CASSGFGTSAYEQYF.